A selection of T cell receptor beta chains follows, all from one sample in a study of T cell repertoires in cytomegalovirus infection. TCRdb processed the reads anew with MiXCR; each CDR3 protein has one entry. The sample has 310,000 or so distinct CDR3 sequences, around 10% seen once. The sequenced sample was PBMCs. These receptors were collected from a human donor in good health (CMV status not recorded). Some clones in this sample may be carry-over from other donors' samples. Both conserved end residues are part of each CDR3. The D gene is left open where the match is weak. Clone size is given for some rows only: seen once, a few or many times, or a class if the clone is expanded.

abundance | j_gene | d_gene | v_gene | CDR3nt | CDR3aa
few | TRBJ2-1 | TRBD2 | TRBV20-1 | TGCAGTGCTAGAAAGGGAGGGAATGAGCAGTTCTTC | CSARKGGNEQFF
many | TRBJ1-2 | NA | TRBV7-8 | TGTGCCAGCAGCTTTCGGGGGCAAGGAATCTATGGCTACACCTTC | CASSFRGQGIYGYTF
many | TRBJ1-5 | TRBD1 | TRBV7-9 | TGTGCCAGCAGGGATGACAGGGGCGGGGAAGCCCAGCATTTT | CASRDDRGGEAQHF
many | TRBJ2-4 | NA | TRBV29-1 | TGCAGCGTTGATGCAGGGATGGCCAAAAACATTCAGTACTTC | CSVDAGMAKNIQYF
many | TRBJ2-1 | NA | TRBV4-1 | TGCGCCAGCAGCCAAGAAAGGACAGCCTGGCCCTACAATGAGCAGTTCTTC | CASSQERTAWPYNEQFF
many | TRBJ1-6 | TRBD1 | TRBV20-1 | TGCAGTGCTCGGGACAGTAGGACACCATATAATTCACCCCTCCACTTT | CSARDSRTPYNSPLHF
many | TRBJ2-3 | NA | TRBV4-1 | TGCGCCAGCAGCCAAGGAGTGGGAAGGGGCACAGATACGCAGTATTTT | CASSQGVGRGTDTQYF
many | TRBJ1-4 | NA | TRBV28 | TGTGCCAGCAGTTTATCGATCGGGGGTGAAAAACTGTTTTTT | CASSLSIGGEKLFF
many | TRBJ2-1 | TRBD2 | TRBV20-1 | TGCAGTGCTGCCAGCGGGGGGGCCAGAAATGAGCAGTTCTTC | CSAASGGARNEQFF
many | TRBJ2-1 | NA | TRBV11-1 | TGTGCCAGCAGCCTCCCCGGGCGGGCCTTTTACAATGAGCAGTTCTTC | CASSLPGRAFYNEQFF
many | TRBJ1-1 | NA | TRBV7-9 | TGTGCCAGCAGCTTAGGGGCACAGAACACTGAAGCTTTCTTT | CASSLGAQNTEAFF
NA | TRBJ1-2 | NA | TRBV3-1 | TGTGCCAGCAGCCAGACCGCGGGACGGAGTTATGGCTACACCTTC | CASSQTAGRSYGYTF
NA | TRBJ2-7 | NA | TRBV20-1 | TGCAGTGCCGGGACTCTCAGGGTCTATGGGTCCTACGAGCAGTACTTC | CSAGTLRVYGSYEQYF
few | TRBJ2-5 | NA | TRBV2 | TGTGCCAGCAGAGGGGGGTGGGGGGGGCCGGTGGGGGAGACCCAGTACTTC | CASRGGWGGPVGETQYF
many | TRBJ2-7 | NA | TRBV14 | TGTGCCAGCAGCCAAGTTGCGGTCTCCTACGAGCAGTACTTC | CASSQVAVSYEQYF
NA | TRBJ2-3 | TRBD2 | TRBV20-1 | TGCAGTGCTCCCTCTACTAGCGGATTAAGCACAGATACGCAGTATTTT | CSAPSTSGLSTDTQYF
many | TRBJ1-1 | NA | TRBV6-2/TRBV6-3 | TGTGCCAGCAGTTACGGGGGGTCGAACACTGAAGCTTTCTTT | CASSYGGSNTEAFF
few | TRBJ1-1 | NA | TRBV2 | TGTGCCAGCAGATTCACCCTTGAAGCTTTCTTT | CASRFTLEAFF
many | TRBJ1-1 | NA | TRBV6-2/TRBV6-3 | TGTGCCAGCAGTTATCGGGGACCACGGACAGCGAACACTGAAGCTTTCTTT | CASSYRGPRTANTEAFF
many | TRBJ1-3 | NA | TRBV7-2 | TGTGCCAGCAGCCCGCGACAACTCAACGGAAACACCATATATTTT | CASSPRQLNGNTIYF
many | TRBJ2-2 | TRBD2 | TRBV20-1 | TGCAGTACAAAGCGGGGAACGAACACCGGGGAGCTGTTTTTT | CSTKRGTNTGELFF
many | TRBJ1-3 | NA | TRBV6-6 | TGTGCCAGCAGGGACCTCAGGGGCCGTTTGGGAAACACCATATATTTT | CASRDLRGRLGNTIYF
few | TRBJ2-5 | NA | TRBV20-1 | TGCAGTGCTAGGGGGAAAAACACATCGGGGACCCAGTACTTC | CSARGKNTSGTQYF
NA | TRBJ1-2 | NA | TRBV2 | TGTGCCAGCAGTGAGGGGACGTATGGCTACACCTTC | CASSEGTYGYTF
many | TRBJ2-2 | NA | TRBV29-1 | TGCAGCGCCAACGGCCCAGCGAACACCGGGGAGCTGTTTTTT | CSANGPANTGELFF
NA | TRBJ1-2 | NA | TRBV20-1 | TGCAGTGCTGGGGCTCTCGGGGAGGACTATGGCTACACCTTC | CSAGALGEDYGYTF
many | TRBJ2-5 | NA | TRBV7-3 | TGTGCCAGCAGCCCCGGAAAGGGGCCGGGACAGACCCAGTACTTC | CASSPGKGPGQTQYF
many | TRBJ1-2 | TRBD1 | TRBV7-8 | TGTGCCAGCAGCTCCAGTGGGACAGGGGACTATGGCTACACCTTC | CASSSSGTGDYGYTF
NA | TRBJ1-4 | NA | TRBV20-1 | TGCCGAGTAATTAGGGAGAAAGAAAAACTGTTTTTT | CRVIREKEKLFF
NA | TRBJ2-1 | NA | TRBV18 | TGTGCCAGCTCACCATGGGCGGGGTCTAACAATGAGCAGTTCTTC | CASSPWAGSNNEQFF
NA | TRBJ2-7 | NA | TRBV6-1 | TGTGCCAGCTGGGGGAGTGGGGGACGGAGCTCCTACGAGCAGTACTTC | CASWGSGGRSSYEQYF
few | TRBJ2-4 | NA | TRBV16 | TGTGCCAGCAGCCAATCGATAATCAGGAGATGGTACTTC | CASSQSIIRRWYF
NA | TRBJ2-7 | TRBD1 | TRBV20-1 | TGCAGTGCTAGAGTCCCGGACAGGTTATCCTACGAGCAGTACTTC | CSARVPDRLSYEQYF
NA | TRBJ1-4 | NA | TRBV29-1 | TGCAGCGTTTACGACGGCGCAACTAATGAAAAACTGTTTTTT | CSVYDGATNEKLFF
many | TRBJ2-1 | NA | TRBV19 | TGTGCCAGTTCCCGGGACTTTTCCAATGAGCAGTTCTTC | CASSRDFSNEQFF
many | TRBJ1-1 | NA | TRBV28 | TGTGCCAGCAGTCCCATTCGGGGGCTGAACACTGAAGCTTTCTTT | CASSPIRGLNTEAFF
many | TRBJ2-3 | TRBD2 | TRBV6-2/TRBV6-3 | TGTGCCAGCAGTTTGACTAGCGGGAGGGAGGCAGATACGCAGTATTTT | CASSLTSGREADTQYF
many | TRBJ2-1 | NA | TRBV7-9 | TGTGCCAGCAGCGGACGGACGGTAGGCCACAATGAGCAGTTCTTC | CASSGRTVGHNEQFF
many | TRBJ1-1 | TRBD1 | TRBV7-2 | TGTGCCAGCAGCCCGGACAGGGTCTCTGAAGCTTTCTTT | CASSPDRVSEAFF
NA | TRBJ1-4 | NA | TRBV28 | TGTGCCAGCAGTCATGAAAAACTGTTTTTT | CASSHEKLFF
NA | TRBJ2-6 | TRBD1 | TRBV5-1 | TGCGCCAGCAGCCCTCACAGGGGGAGTGGGGCCAACGTCCTGACTTTC | CASSPHRGSGANVLTF
many | TRBJ1-6 | TRBD1 | TRBV20-1 | TGCAGTGCTACCAGGGGGCTCGATAATTCACCCCTCCACTTT | CSATRGLDNSPLHF
many | TRBJ2-5 | NA | TRBV11-1 | TGTGCCAGCAGCCCTCGCGCAGCGAAGTACCAAGAGACCCAGTACTTC | CASSPRAAKYQETQYF
many | TRBJ2-3 | TRBD1 | TRBV5-1 | TGCGCCAGCAGCCAGGGGGAAAGGAGGACAGATACGCAGTATTTT | CASSQGERRTDTQYF
many | TRBJ2-1 | NA | TRBV19 | TGTGCCAGTAGTATAGATCGTAGCTTCAGCTCCTACAATGAGCAGTTCTTC | CASSIDRSFSSYNEQFF
NA | TRBJ2-1 | NA | TRBV5-1 | TGCGCCAGCAGCTTGGAAGCTTGGGGAGGTGAGCAGTTCTTC | CASSLEAWGGEQFF